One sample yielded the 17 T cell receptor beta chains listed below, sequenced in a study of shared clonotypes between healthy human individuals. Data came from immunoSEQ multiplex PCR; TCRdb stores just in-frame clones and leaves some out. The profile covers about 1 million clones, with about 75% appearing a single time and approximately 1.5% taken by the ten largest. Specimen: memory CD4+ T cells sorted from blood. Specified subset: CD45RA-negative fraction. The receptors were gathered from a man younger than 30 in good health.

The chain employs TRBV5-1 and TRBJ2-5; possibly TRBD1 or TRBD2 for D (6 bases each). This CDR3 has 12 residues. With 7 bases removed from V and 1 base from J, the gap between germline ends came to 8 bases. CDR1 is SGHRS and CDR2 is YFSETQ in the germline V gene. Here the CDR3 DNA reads TGCGCCAGCGGAGGGGGCCAAGAGACCCAGTACTTC. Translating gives CASGGGQETQYF.

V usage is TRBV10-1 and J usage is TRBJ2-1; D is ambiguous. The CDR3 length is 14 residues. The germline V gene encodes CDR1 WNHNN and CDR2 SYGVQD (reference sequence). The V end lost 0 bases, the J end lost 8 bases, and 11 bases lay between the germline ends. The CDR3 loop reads CASSESTMAHEQFF. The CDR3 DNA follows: TGCGCCAGCAGTGAGTCTACTATGGCCCATGAGCAGTTCTTC.

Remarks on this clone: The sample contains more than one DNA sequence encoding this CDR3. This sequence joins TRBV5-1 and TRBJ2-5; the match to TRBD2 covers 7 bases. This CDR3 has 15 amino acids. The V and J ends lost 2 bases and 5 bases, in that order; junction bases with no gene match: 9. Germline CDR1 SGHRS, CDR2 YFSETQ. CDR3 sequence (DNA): TGCGCCAGCAGCTTAGGAGGCGGGAGTGGTGAGACCCAGTACTTC. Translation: CASSLGGGSGETQYF.

The CDR3 nucleotides read TGTGCCAGCAGCTCCCGCCGGACAGGGGGTGCCCAGTTCTTC. Amino acid sequence: CASSSRRTGGAQFF. The J gene is TRBJ2-1, the V gene TRBV7-2, with 10 positions matching TRBD1. CDR3 size: 14 residues. CDR1 and CDR2 from the germline V gene are SGHTA and FQGNSA. The trim removed 4 bases at V and 13 bases at J, leaving 10 bases unmatched.

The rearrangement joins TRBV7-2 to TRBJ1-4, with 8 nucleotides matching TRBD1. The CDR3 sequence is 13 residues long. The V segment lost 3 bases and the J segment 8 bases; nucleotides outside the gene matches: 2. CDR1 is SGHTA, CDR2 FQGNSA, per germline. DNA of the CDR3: TGTGCCAGCAGCTTCGGGACAGGAGAAAAACTGTTTTTT. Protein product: CASSFGTGEKLFF.

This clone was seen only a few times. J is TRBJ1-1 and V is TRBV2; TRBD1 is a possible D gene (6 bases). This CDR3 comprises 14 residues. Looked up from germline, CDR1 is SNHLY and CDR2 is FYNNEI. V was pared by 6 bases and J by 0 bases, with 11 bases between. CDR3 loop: CASRQQGLNTEAFF. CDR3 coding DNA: TGTGCCAGCAGACAACAGGGCCTGAACACTGAAGCTTTCTTT.

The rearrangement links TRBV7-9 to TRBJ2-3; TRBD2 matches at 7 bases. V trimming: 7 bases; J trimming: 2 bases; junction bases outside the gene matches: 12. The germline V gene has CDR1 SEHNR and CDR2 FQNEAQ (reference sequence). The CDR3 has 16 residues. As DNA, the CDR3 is TGTGCCAGCAACTCATTCCGGGGGGAACACACAGATACGCAGTATTTT. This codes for CASNSFRGEHTDTQYF.

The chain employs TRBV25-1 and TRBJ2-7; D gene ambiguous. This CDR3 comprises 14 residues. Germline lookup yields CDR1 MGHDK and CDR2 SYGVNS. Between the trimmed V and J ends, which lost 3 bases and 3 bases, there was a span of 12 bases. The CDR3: CASSDGPHDYEQYF. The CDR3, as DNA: TGTGCCAGCAGTGATGGACCCCACGACTACGAGCAGTACTTC.

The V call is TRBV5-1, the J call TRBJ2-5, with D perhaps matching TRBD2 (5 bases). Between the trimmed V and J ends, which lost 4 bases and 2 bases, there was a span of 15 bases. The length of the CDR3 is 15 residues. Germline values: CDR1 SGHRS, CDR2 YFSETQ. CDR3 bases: TGCGCCAGCAGCCGAAGCGGCGGCGGGCAAGAGACCCAGTACTTC. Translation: CASSRSGGGQETQYF.

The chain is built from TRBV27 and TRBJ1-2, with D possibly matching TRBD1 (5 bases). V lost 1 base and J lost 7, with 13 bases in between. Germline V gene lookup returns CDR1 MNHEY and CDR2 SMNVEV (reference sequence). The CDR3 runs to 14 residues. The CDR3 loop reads CASSLFTGNSGYTF. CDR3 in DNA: TGTGCCAGCAGTTTATTTACAGGCAATAGTGGCTACACCTTC.

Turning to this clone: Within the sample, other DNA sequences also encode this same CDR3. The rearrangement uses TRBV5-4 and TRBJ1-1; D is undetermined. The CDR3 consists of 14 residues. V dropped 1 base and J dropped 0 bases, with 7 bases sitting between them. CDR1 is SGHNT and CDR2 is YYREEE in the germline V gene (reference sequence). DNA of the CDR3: TGTGCCAGCAGCTTGTGGGCGGTGAACACTGAAGCTTTCTTT. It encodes CASSLWAVNTEAFF.

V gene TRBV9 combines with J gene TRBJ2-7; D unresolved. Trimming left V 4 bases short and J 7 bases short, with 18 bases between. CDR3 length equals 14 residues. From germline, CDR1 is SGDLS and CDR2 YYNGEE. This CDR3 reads CASSPSTPATEQYF. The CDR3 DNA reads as TGTGCCAGCAGCCCCTCCACTCCAGCAACAGAGCAGTACTTC.

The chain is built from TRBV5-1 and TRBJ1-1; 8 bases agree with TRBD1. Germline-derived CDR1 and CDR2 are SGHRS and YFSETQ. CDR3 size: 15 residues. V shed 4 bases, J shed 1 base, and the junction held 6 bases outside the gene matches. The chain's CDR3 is CASSTGQGPNTEAFF. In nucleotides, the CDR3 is TGCGCCAGCAGCACCGGACAGGGTCCGAACACTGAAGCTTTCTTT.

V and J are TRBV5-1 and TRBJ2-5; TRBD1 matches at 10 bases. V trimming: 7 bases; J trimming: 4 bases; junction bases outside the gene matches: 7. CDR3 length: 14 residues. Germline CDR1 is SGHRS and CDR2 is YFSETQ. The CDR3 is CASAWDRGLETQYF. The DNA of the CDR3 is TGCGCCAGCGCGTGGGACAGGGGATTAGAGACCCAGTACTTC. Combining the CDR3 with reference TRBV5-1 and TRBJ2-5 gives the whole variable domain KAGVTQTPRYLIKTRGQQVTLSCSPISGHRSVSWYQQTPGQGLQFLFEYFSETQRNKGNFPGRFSGRQFSNSRSEMNVSTLELGDSALYLCASAWDRGLETQYFGPGTRLLVL.

CDR3 DNA: TGCGCCAGCACCTCGACGGGCTCGAATTCACCCCTCCACTTT. Its protein product is CASTSTGSNSPLHF. This chain joins TRBV5-1 and TRBJ1-6, with D hard to call. Germline CDR1 SGHRS, CDR2 YFSETQ. CDR3 length equals 14 residues. V gave up 6 bases and J gave up 7 bases, with 14 bases separating them.

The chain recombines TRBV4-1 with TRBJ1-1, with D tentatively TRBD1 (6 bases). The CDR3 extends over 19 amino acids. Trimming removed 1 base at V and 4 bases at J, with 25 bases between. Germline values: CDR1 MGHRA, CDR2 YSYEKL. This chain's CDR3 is CASSQVVRGAFEASTEAFF. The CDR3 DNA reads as TGCGCCAGCAGCCAAGTCGTTCGGGGGGCTTTTGAGGCCAGCACTGAAGCTTTCTTT.

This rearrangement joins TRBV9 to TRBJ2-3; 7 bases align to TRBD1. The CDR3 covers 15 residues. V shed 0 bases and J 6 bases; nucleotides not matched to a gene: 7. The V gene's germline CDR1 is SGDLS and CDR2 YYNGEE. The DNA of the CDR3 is TGTGCCAGCAGCGTAGCGGGCAGGGGGAGTGATACGCAGTATTTT. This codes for CASSVAGRGSDTQYF.